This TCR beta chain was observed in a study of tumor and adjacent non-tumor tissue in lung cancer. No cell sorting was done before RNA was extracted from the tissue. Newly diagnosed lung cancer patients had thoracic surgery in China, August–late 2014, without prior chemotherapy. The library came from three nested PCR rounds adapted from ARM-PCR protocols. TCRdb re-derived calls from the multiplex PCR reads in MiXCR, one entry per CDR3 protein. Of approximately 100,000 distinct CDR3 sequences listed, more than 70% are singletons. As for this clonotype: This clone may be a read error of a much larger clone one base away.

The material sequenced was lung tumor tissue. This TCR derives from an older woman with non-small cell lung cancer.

CDR3 loop: CTSSTPGTAYGYTF. In nucleotides, the CDR3 is TGTACCAGCAGTACCCCCGGGACAGCCTATGGCTACACCTTC. V and J are TRBV28 and TRBJ1-2; 7 bases align to TRBD1. The length of the CDR3 is 14 residues. Per the germline V gene, CDR1 is MDHEN and CDR2 is SYDVKM.